This entry describes one TCR beta chain. Its antigen is as yet unknown. The sample originates from a study of CD8+ T cells in alopecia areata. The study, taken as a whole, reports: Clonality in the scalp and expanded CD8+ clones ranked among the top 100 were significantly decreased by tofacitinib.

Following extraction, RNA underwent reverse transcription to cDNA, which served as the sequencing template. TCRdb keeps only in-frame clones here, not all; method: immunoSEQ multiplex PCR. There are under 300,000 clones in the sample; 60% occur only once, and about 0.93% lies in the top ten. Specified treatment: oral pan-JAK inhibitor, 5-10 mg twice daily. Obtained from alopecia areata patients were lesional scalp punch biopsies along with peripheral blood. The receptor's source is a human donor with alopecia areata. Source: CD4+ T cells sorted from blood, taken between weeks 51 and 54, from a patient treated with tofacitinib.

CDR3 in amino acids: CSVFRQGSGDTQYF. For the CDR3, the DNA is TGCAGCGTTTTCCGACAGGGTAGTGGAGATACGCAGTATTTT. The chain is built from TRBV29-1 and TRBJ2-3, with 7 nucleotides matching TRBD1. Germline-derived CDR1 and CDR2 are SQVTM and ANQGSEA. The CDR3 spans 14 residues. J was trimmed by 5 bases and V by 5 bases; bases with no gene match: 10.